The next 19 T cell receptor beta chains were all read from a single sample in a study of cytomegalovirus exposure and HLA in healthy donors. The PCR made use of 60 Vbeta and 13 Jbeta primers. Sequenced by immunoSEQ multiplex PCR; TCRdb stores in-frame clones only, minus some. Among 120,000 or so clones listed, about 86% were seen once. The sequencing input was PBMCs. All receptors derive from a woman aged 40 to 50 in good health and CMV-seronegative.

A note on this clone: This sample includes further DNA sequences coding for the same CDR3. V and J are TRBV10-3 and TRBJ2-2, with 15 bases matching TRBD2. Losses at the gene ends were 7 bases for V and 3 bases for J; bases not matched to a gene: 15. This CDR3 spans 20 amino acids. Germline V gives CDR1 ENHRY, CDR2 SYGVKD. The CDR3 reads CAINPGLAGGGLWDTGELFF. Written as DNA, the CDR3 is TGTGCCATCAACCCGGGACTAGCGGGAGGCGGGTTATGGGACACCGGGGAGCTGTTTTTT.

This clone was recorded a few times. This rearrangement joins TRBV5-1 to TRBJ2-7; 9 nucleotides agree with TRBD2. V lost 0 bases to trimming and J lost 0 bases; unmatched junction nucleotides: 1. The CDR3 extends over 15 amino acids. Germline lookup yields CDR1 SGHRS and CDR2 YFSETQ. CDR3 sequence reads: CASSLAAGGSYEQYF. As DNA, the CDR3 is TGCGCCAGCAGCTTGGCAGCGGGGGGCTCCTACGAGCAGTACTTC. Variable domain in full (rest from reference TRBV5-1 and TRBJ2-7): KAGVTQTPRYLIKTRGQQVTLSCSPISGHRSVSWYQQTPGQGLQFLFEYFSETQRNKGNFPGRFSGRQFSNSRSEMNVSTLELGDSALYLCASSLAAGGSYEQYFGPGTRLTVT.

This chain joins TRBV6-5 and TRBJ1-3; D gene uncertain. Germline CDR1 is MNHEY and CDR2 is SVGAGI. V shed 6 bases and J shed 2 bases, with 8 bases lying between them. The CDR3 consists of 13 residues. The CDR3 bases are TGTGCCAGCAGGCCCGGGGCTGGAAACACCATATATTTT. Translating gives CASRPGAGNTIYF.

The CDR3 protein is CASSWTGPYMNTEAFF. DNA for the CDR3: TGTGCCAGCAGCTGGACAGGGCCCTACATGAACACTGAAGCTTTCTTT. The gene calls are TRBV7-2 and TRBJ1-1, with 8 bases that match TRBD1. The V segment lost 4 bases and the J segment 0 bases; nucleotides outside the gene matches: 7. CDR3 size: 16 residues. From germline, CDR1 is SGHTA and CDR2 FQGNSA.

The gene calls are TRBV4-1 and TRBJ2-5; TRBD1 matches at 9 bases. The J call may be in error: the DNA end matches TRBJ2-7 better. Germline loops: CDR1 MGHRA, CDR2 YSYEKL. The CDR3 has 14 amino acids. Written as DNA, the CDR3 is TGCGCCAGCAGCCAAGTGGACAGGGGCAACGAGCAGTACTTC. It codes for CASSQVDRGNEQYF.

CDR3 in amino acids: CASSASNTNVYGYTF. CDR3 sequence (DNA): TGTGCCAGCAGTGCCTCAAACACTAACGTCTATGGCTACACCTTC. The genes are TRBV6-4 and TRBJ1-2, with D uncertain. Trimming took 4 bases from V and 4 from J, leaving 16 bases between them. Germline loops: CDR1 MRHNA, CDR2 SNTAGT. This CDR3 contains 15 residues.

The sample holds one count of this clone. This chain's CDR3 is CASSYPGMNTEAFF. DNA of the CDR3: TGTGCCAGCAGTTACCCGGGAATGAACACTGAAGCTTTCTTT. V and J are TRBV6-5 and TRBJ1-1; D is undetermined. The CDR3 has 14 residues. V shed 2 bases and J shed 0 bases, with 7 bases lying between them. Per the germline V gene, CDR1 is MNHEY and CDR2 is SVGAGI.

The V call is TRBV19, the J call TRBJ2-1; TRBD2 matches at 13 bases. The CDR3 covers 17 residues. CDR1 and CDR2 from the germline V gene are LNHDA and SQIVND (reference sequence). V lost 3 bases to trimming and J lost 6 bases; unmatched junction nucleotides: 8. CDR3 loop: CASSMWTSGRPTNEQFF. In nucleotides, the CDR3 is TGTGCCAGTAGTATGTGGACTAGCGGGAGACCGACCAATGAGCAGTTCTTC.

CDR3 DNA: TGTGCCAGCAGCCCTAGGTTGACTAGCGGGGGGCCCCCTTCGGGGACCCAGTACTTC. This codes for CASSPRLTSGGPPSGTQYF. The V gene is TRBV11-2, the J gene TRBJ2-5, with 13 bases aligning to TRBD2. The CDR3 extends over 19 amino acids. Germline V gives CDR1 SGHAT, CDR2 FQNNGV. Trimming cost V 5 bases and J 7 bases; bases outside gene matches: 19.

This CDR3 reads CASCYGGEQYF. The CDR3 nucleotides read TGTGCCAGCTGTTACGGGGGCGAGCAGTACTTC. V and J are TRBV25-1 and TRBJ2-7; possible D gene TRBD2, 6 bases. The CDR3 extends over 11 amino acids. V was pared by 8 bases and J by 6 bases, with 11 bases between. The germline gives CDR1 MGHDK, CDR2 SYGVNS.

The genes are TRBV5-6 and TRBJ1-1; no clear D gene. There are 17 residues in the CDR3. Looked up from germline, CDR1 is SGHDT and CDR2 is YYEEEE. V gave up 0 bases and J gave up 0 bases, with 15 bases separating them. CDR3 amino acids: CASSLATGVSLNTEAFF. CDR3 sequence (DNA): TGTGCCAGCAGCTTGGCCACCGGGGTATCATTGAACACTGAAGCTTTCTTT.

The chain recombines TRBV6-6 with TRBJ1-3, with a possible D match to TRBD1 (5 bases). V lost 11 bases and J 2 bases, leaving 19 bases between the germline ends. The CDR3 covers 15 residues. Germline CDR1 MNHNY, CDR2 SVGAGI (reference sequence). In DNA, the CDR3 is TGTGCCGCCTGCAGTGGCAGGGTTACTGGAAACACCATATATTTT. This translates into CAACSGRVTGNTIYF.

This clone was seen a handful of times. V is TRBV4-3 and J is TRBJ1-2, with D perhaps matching TRBD1 (6 bases). CDR1 and CDR2 (germline): LGHNA, YSLEER. The ends were cut back, 0 bases at V and 2 bases at J, with 16 bases in the middle. There are 17 residues in the CDR3. CDR3 nucleotides: TGCGCCAGCAGCCAAGACTACGACAGGCCATTAAACTATGGCTACACCTTC. Amino acid sequence: CASSQDYDRPLNYGYTF.

V usage is TRBV30 and J usage is TRBJ1-4, with 9 bases aligning to TRBD1. The germline CDR1 and CDR2 sequences are GTSNPN and SVGIG (reference sequence). Unmatched junction bases numbered 9, after V lost 2 bases and J lost 2 bases. The CDR3 is made up of 17 amino acids. The CDR3 nucleotides read TGTGCCTGGAGTCCCGGGACAGGGAAAGGCACTAATGAAAAACTGTTTTTT. This gives the protein CAWSPGTGKGTNEKLFF.

This clone was detected once. V is TRBV19 and J is TRBJ2-3; a possible D gene is TRBD2 (6 bases). The CDR3 extends over 14 amino acids. V dropped 3 bases and J dropped 4 bases, with 11 bases sitting between them. Germline V lookup: CDR1 LNHDA, CDR2 SQIVND (reference sequence). CDR3 protein: CASSMTAGSDTQYF. CDR3 in DNA: TGTGCCAGTAGTATGACGGCGGGATCAGATACGCAGTATTTT. The full variable domain, completed using reference TRBV19 and TRBJ2-3, is DGGITQSPKYLFRKEGQNVTLSCEQNLNHDAMYWYRQDPGQGLRLIYYSQIVNDFQKGDIAEGYSVSREKKESFPLTVTSAQKNPTAFYLCASSMTAGSDTQYFGPGTRLTVL.

The chain carries TRBV27 and TRBJ2-3; TRBD1 matches at 10 bases. V gave up 2 bases and J gave up 3 bases; unmatched junction bases: 2. CDR1 and CDR2 (germline): MNHEY, SMNVEV (reference sequence). CDR3 size: 15 residues. The CDR3 is CASSLGGQGTDTQYF. CDR3 DNA: TGTGCCAGCAGTTTAGGGGGACAGGGGACAGATACGCAGTATTTT.

The chain has TRBV6-5 and TRBJ1-2; D not resolved. CDR3 length: 15 amino acids. Germline V CDR1 and CDR2: MNHEY, SVGAGI. Deletions cut 1 base from V and 4 bases from J, with 13 bases between. In nucleotides, the CDR3 is TGTGCCAGCAGTTACTTTATTGGGCCCCTCTATGGCTACACCTTC. It is translated as CASSYFIGPLYGYTF.

The V gene is TRBV7-9, the J gene TRBJ2-3; weak D call: TRBD2 (5 bases). Trimming took 5 bases from V and 3 from J, leaving 18 bases between them. The germline gives CDR1 SEHNR, CDR2 FQNEAQ (reference sequence). The CDR3 totals 16 residues. CDR3 amino acids: CASSRRTGIGTDTQYF. CDR3 nucleotide sequence: TGTGCCAGCAGCCGTAGGACCGGGATTGGAACAGATACGCAGTATTTT.

In DNA form, the CDR3 reads TGCGCCAGCAGCCCAGGGACTAGCGCAGATACGCAGTATTTT. Protein product: CASSPGTSADTQYF. The chain recombines TRBV5-1 with TRBJ2-3; 10 bases map to TRBD2. The ends lost 4 bases at V and 4 bases at J; junction bases unmatched: 3. This CDR3 contains 14 residues. In germline, CDR1 is SGHRS, CDR2 YFSETQ.